These 25 T cell receptor beta chains originate from one sample sequenced in a study of T cells in Graves' hyperthyroidism and ophthalmopathy. The investigators amplified TCR beta CDR3 regions from RNA transcripts. HTBI primers drove first-round RT-PCR of the TCR CDR3. TCRdb recomputed calls from the multiplex PCR reads with MiXCR, one row per CDR3 protein. The repertoire consists of around 350,000 distinct CDR3 sequences, with 20% to 25% occurring once and the leading ten covering about 73%. Specimen: blood. Receptor source: a man in his fifties or sixties with Graves' hyperthyroidism.

This clonotype was counted a few times. CDR3 amino acids: CASSWTGLYEQYF. In nucleotides, the CDR3 is TGTGCCAGCTCTTGGACAGGTCTATACGAGCAGTACTTC. The rearrangement uses TRBV6-1 and TRBJ2-7; TRBD1 aligns across 7 bases. With V trimmed by 8 bases and J by 4 bases, 8 bases remained unmatched. The CDR3 sequence is 13 residues long. Looked up from germline, CDR1 is MNHNS and CDR2 is SASEGT.

This clonotype was recorded at least ten times. The chain links TRBV9 to TRBJ2-2; D is ambiguous. V was clipped by 4 bases and J by 10 bases, with 14 bases between them. From germline, CDR1 is SGDLS and CDR2 YYNGEE. The CDR3 runs 13 residues. CDR3 protein: CASSLSGFAELFF. The CDR3 DNA reads TGTGCCAGCAGCCTTAGTGGGTTTGCGGAGCTGTTTTTT.

The V call is TRBV6-1, the J call TRBJ2-6; D may be TRBD1 (6 bases). The CDR3 contains 16 residues. The ends were cut back, 6 bases at V and 0 bases at J, with 12 bases in the middle. CDR1 MNHNS and CDR2 SASEGT come from the germline V gene. The CDR3 nucleotides read TGTGCCAGCAGCCTAGGACAGTCCTCTGGGGCCAACGTCCTGACTTTC. Protein product: CASSLGQSSGANVLTF.

To note about this clonotype: A much larger clone lies one base from this, so it may be a read error. CDR3 loop: CASSEFWTGTQTTSYEQYF. For the CDR3, the DNA is TGTGCCAGCAGTGAATTTTGGACAGGGACCCAAACAACTTCCTACGAGCAGTACTTC. The chain is built from TRBV6-1 and TRBJ2-7; the match to TRBD1 covers 8 bases. The CDR3 covers 19 residues. Germline V lookup: CDR1 MNHNS, CDR2 SASEGT. After removal of 2 bases from V and 1 base from J, the junction contained 16 bases not matched to a gene.

V and J are TRBV27 and TRBJ1-1, with D unclear. The CDR3 is 13 residues long. The V end lost 3 bases, the J end lost 2 bases, and 7 bases lay between the germline ends. Germline-derived CDR1 and CDR2 are MNHEY and SMNVEV (reference sequence). The CDR3 DNA follows: TGTGCCAGCAGTTTTGAGGGCAACACTGAAGCTTTCTTT. Encoded protein: CASSFEGNTEAFF.

This chain links TRBV6-5 with TRBJ2-1; D not certain. This CDR3 has 14 residues. Germline V gene sequence: CDR1 MNHEY, CDR2 SVGAGI. Trimming stripped 0 bases from V and 4 bases from J, with 7 bases between. Here the CDR3 DNA reads TGTGCCAGCAGTTACTCGAGGCTGTACAATGAGCAGTTCTTC. Amino acid sequence: CASSYSRLYNEQFF.

There are a few counts of this clonotype. The V call is TRBV20-1, the J call TRBJ2-3; D possibly matches TRBD1 or TRBD2 (11 bases each). Germline CDR1 and CDR2: DFQATT and SNEGSKA (reference sequence). The CDR3 consists of 17 residues. Trimming removed 6 bases at V and 2 bases at J, with 24 bases between. This chain's CDR3 is CSAGQGGTSGYTDTQYF. The DNA for the CDR3 is TGCAGTGCGGGACAGGGGGGGACTAGCGGCTACACAGATACGCAGTATTTT.

The rearrangement uses TRBV18 and TRBJ2-1, with 13 bases that match TRBD2. After removal of 0 bases from V and 9 bases from J, the junction contained 5 bases not matched to a gene. The CDR3 has 16 residues. From germline, CDR1 is KGHSH and CDR2 LQKENI. CDR3 nucleotides: TGTGCCAGCTCACCACCCACTAGCGGGGGGGCCGGTGAGCAGTTCTTC. Amino acid sequence: CASSPPTSGGAGEQFF.

This rearrangement joins TRBV4-1 to TRBJ2-5; TRBD2 aligns across 7 bases. Germline CDR1 and CDR2: MGHRA and YSYEKL. V trimming: 0 bases; J trimming: 4 bases; junction bases outside the gene matches: 14. CDR3 length: 18 residues. CDR3 sequence reads: CASSQESGIAGPSETQYF. The CDR3 coding sequence is TGCGCCAGCAGCCAAGAATCAGGGATAGCGGGTCCTTCAGAGACCCAGTACTTC.

This clonotype was detected ten times or more. CDR3 in DNA: TGTGCCAGCAGTTCCGGGACAGCTAAGCTTGAAGCTTTCTTT. Protein: CASSSGTAKLEAFF. The chain links TRBV7-6 to TRBJ1-1; 7 bases are a match to TRBD1. Trimming removed 6 bases from V and 7 bases from J; junction bases left unmatched: 11. The CDR3 is 14 amino acids. The germline V gene encodes CDR1 SGHVS and CDR2 FNYEAQ.

This clonotype was observed a few times. This chain uses TRBV12-3 or TRBV12-4 with TRBJ2-1, with 8 bases aligning to TRBD1. Trimming at V came to 4 bases and at J to 6 bases, leaving 11 bases not matched to a gene. CDR3 length: 16 residues. In DNA, the CDR3 is TGTGCCAGCAGTTCAAAAACCCCAGACAGGGGCAATGAGCAGTTCTTC. Its protein product is CASSSKTPDRGNEQFF.

This clonotype was observed a handful of times. The V gene is TRBV28, the J gene TRBJ2-7; D remains unclear. Trimming took 6 bases from V and 4 from J, leaving 10 bases between them. Germline CDR1 and CDR2: MDHEN and SYDVKM. CDR3 length equals 12 residues. This CDR3 is CASRSIRYEQYF. In nucleotides, the CDR3 is TGTGCCAGCAGATCTATCCGTTACGAGCAGTACTTC.

This clonotype was found a few times. V usage is TRBV24-1 and J usage is TRBJ2-5; D unclear. Germline loops: CDR1 KGHDR, CDR2 SFDVKD. Trimming shortened V by 4 bases and J by 3 bases, and 11 bases separated the two germline ends. This CDR3 has 14 amino acids. The CDR3 coding sequence is TGTGCCACCAGTGACCTGGACGAGGAAGAGACCCAGTACTTC. The encoded protein is CATSDLDEEETQYF.

This clonotype was picked up a small number of times. J is TRBJ2-7 and V is TRBV3-1; D assignment may be TRBD1 or TRBD2 (5 bases each). The CDR3 totals 11 residues. CDR1 LGHDT and CDR2 YNNKEL come from the germline V gene (reference sequence). With 4 bases removed from V and 7 bases from J, the gap between germline ends came to 8 bases. Here the CDR3 reads CASSPGAEQYF. CDR3 in DNA: TGTGCCAGCAGCCCCGGGGCTGAGCAGTACTTC.

The chain carries TRBV5-1 and TRBJ2-2; D is unresolved. Trimming left V 0 bases short and J 0 bases short, with 9 bases between. The CDR3 is made up of 16 amino acids. Germline V gene sequence: CDR1 SGHRS, CDR2 YFSETQ. The CDR3 nucleotides are TGCGCCAGCAGCTTGGAAGGGAACTCGAACACCGGGGAGCTGTTTTTT. Translated: CASSLEGNSNTGELFF.

This clonotype has ten or more counts. The chain combines TRBV7-2 with TRBJ2-3; TRBD2 agrees at 8 bases. The CDR3 is made up of 15 amino acids. With V trimmed by 7 bases and J by 5 bases, 11 bases remained unmatched. Germline V gene lookup returns CDR1 SGHTA and CDR2 FQGNSA. This CDR3 is CASTHPGLGGDTQYF. DNA for the CDR3: TGTGCCAGCACCCACCCGGGACTAGGAGGAGATACGCAGTATTTT. Together with reference TRBV7-2 and TRBJ2-3, the CDR3 gives the full variable domain: GAGVSQSPSNKVTEKGKDVELRCDPISGHTALYWYRQSLGQGLEFLIYFQGNSAPDKSGLPSDRFSAERTGGSVSTLTIQRTQQEDSAVYLCASTHPGLGGDTQYFGPGTRLTVL.

This clonotype was seen only a few times. V is TRBV7-8 and J is TRBJ1-1; D uncertain. The germline CDR1 and CDR2 sequences are SGHVS and FQNEAQ. The CDR3 sequence is 12 residues long. The V and J ends lost 1 base and 6 bases respectively, with 6 bases between them. The CDR3 DNA is TGTGCCAGCAGCTTAGGGAGGGCTGAAGCTTTCTTT. Its protein product is CASSLGRAEAFF.

The sample holds a few counts of this clonotype. This chain uses TRBV19 with TRBJ1-4; weak D call: TRBD1 (6 bases). Trimming stripped 5 bases from V and 3 bases from J, with 13 bases between. The CDR3 loop spans 15 amino acids. Looked up from germline, CDR1 is LNHDA and CDR2 is SQIVND (reference sequence). The CDR3 region is CASSLFGQPNEKLFF. The CDR3 DNA reads TGTGCCAGTAGTCTCTTCGGACAGCCTAATGAAAAACTGTTTTTT.

The table lists this clonotype with many counts. This chain links TRBV29-1 with TRBJ2-5; TRBD2 matches at 10 bases. The V segment lost 6 bases and the J segment 4 bases; nucleotides outside the gene matches: 11. CDR1 is SQVTM, CDR2 ANQGSEA, per germline. CDR3 size: 15 residues. The CDR3 protein is CSVRWASGSRETQYF. As DNA, the CDR3 is TGCAGCGTCCGATGGGCTAGCGGGAGTAGAGAGACCCAGTACTTC.

This clonotype was found many times. V and J are TRBV12-3 or TRBV12-4 and TRBJ2-3, with 11 nucleotides matching TRBD2. The CDR3 covers 15 residues. The junction had 3 bases not matched to a gene; V was cut back by 6 bases and J by 1 base. This CDR3 is CASSSLAGGTDTQYF. The CDR3 nucleotides read TGTGCCAGCAGCTCACTAGCGGGAGGCACAGATACGCAGTATTTT.

The table lists this clonotype with many counts. This chain connects TRBV28 to TRBJ2-3, with a tentative D call TRBD2 (5 bases). Trimming removed 4 bases at V and 8 bases at J, with 19 bases between. This CDR3 is built from 15 residues. Germline CDR1 and CDR2: MDHEN and SYDVKM. The CDR3 region has the DNA TGTGCCAGCAGTTACTCGGGTAAAGGACGGGGTACGCAGTATTTT. Encoded protein: CASSYSGKGRGTQYF. Looking up the rest from reference TRBV28 and TRBJ2-3 gives the full variable domain: DVKVTQSSRYLVKRTGEKVFLECVQDMDHENMFWYRQDPGLGLRLIYFSYDVKMKEKGDIPEGYSVSREKKERFSLILESASTNQTSMYLCASSYSGKGRGTQYFGPGTRLTVL.

The V call is TRBV5-1, the J call TRBJ1-4, with 7 bases fitting TRBD1. This CDR3 comprises 14 residues. Germline loops: CDR1 SGHRS, CDR2 YFSETQ. V lost 2 bases to trimming and J lost 8 bases; unmatched junction nucleotides: 6. The CDR3 coding sequence is TGCGCCAGCAGCTTTGGAGACAGGGAGGAAAAACTGTTTTTT. It yields the protein CASSFGDREEKLFF. The full variable domain, completed using reference TRBV5-1 and TRBJ1-4, is KAGVTQTPRYLIKTRGQQVTLSCSPISGHRSVSWYQQTPGQGLQFLFEYFSETQRNKGNFPGRFSGRQFSNSRSEMNVSTLELGDSALYLCASSFGDREEKLFFGSGTQLSVL.

This clonotype was seen once. J is TRBJ1-1 and V is TRBV11-2; 10 positions match TRBD1. The CDR3 sequence is 15 residues long. The V and J ends lost 4 bases and 5 bases, in that order; junction bases with no gene match: 7. Germline loops: CDR1 SGHAT, CDR2 FQNNGV. In DNA form, the CDR3 reads TGTGCCAGCAGCTCCGGACAGGGGGTTTCGACTGAAGCTTTCTTT. It specifies CASSSGQGVSTEAFF.

Comments on this clonotype: One end of the junction does not line up with germline, which may come from a read error. The CDR3 DNA sequence: TGTGCCAGCAGCTTAGGGACGGGGGGGACTGAAGCTCTCTTT. This encodes CASSLGTGGTEALF. The chain employs TRBV7-9 and TRBJ1-1; TRBD1 might be the D (5 bases). Germline CDR1 and CDR2: SEHNR and FQNEAQ (reference sequence). The CDR3 runs to 14 residues.

The rearrangement uses TRBV2 and TRBJ2-6; 10 positions agree with TRBD1. The trim removed 6 bases at V and 4 bases at J, leaving 9 bases unmatched. This CDR3 has 17 residues. Germline CDR1 and CDR2: SNHLY and FYNNEI. CDR3 DNA: TGTGCCAGCAGAAGGGACAGGGGAATAGGAGGGGCCAACGTCCTGACTTTC. This sequence encodes CASRRDRGIGGANVLTF.